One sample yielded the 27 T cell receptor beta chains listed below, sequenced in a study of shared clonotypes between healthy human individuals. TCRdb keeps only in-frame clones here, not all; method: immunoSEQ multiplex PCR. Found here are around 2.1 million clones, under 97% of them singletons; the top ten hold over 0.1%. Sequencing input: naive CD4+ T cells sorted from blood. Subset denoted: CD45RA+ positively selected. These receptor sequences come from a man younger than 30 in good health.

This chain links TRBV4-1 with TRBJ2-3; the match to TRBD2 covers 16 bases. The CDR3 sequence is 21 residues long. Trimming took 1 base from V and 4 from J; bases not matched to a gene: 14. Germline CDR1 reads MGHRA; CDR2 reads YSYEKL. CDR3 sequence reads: CASSQGRGTSGGAWGSDTQYF. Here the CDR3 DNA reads TGCGCCAGCAGCCAAGGCCGCGGGACTAGCGGGGGGGCCTGGGGGTCAGATACGCAGTATTTT.

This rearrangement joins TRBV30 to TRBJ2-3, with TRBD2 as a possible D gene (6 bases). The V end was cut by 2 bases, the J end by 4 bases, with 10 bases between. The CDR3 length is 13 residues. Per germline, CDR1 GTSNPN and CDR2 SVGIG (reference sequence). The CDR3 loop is CAWSYGGPDTQYF. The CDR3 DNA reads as TGTGCCTGGAGTTATGGAGGGCCAGATACGCAGTATTTT.

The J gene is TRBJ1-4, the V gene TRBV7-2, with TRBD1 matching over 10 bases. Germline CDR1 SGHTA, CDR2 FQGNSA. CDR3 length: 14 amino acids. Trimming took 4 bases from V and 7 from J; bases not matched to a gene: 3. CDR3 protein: CASSSWDRGEKLFF. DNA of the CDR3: TGTGCCAGCAGCTCCTGGGACAGGGGTGAAAAACTGTTTTTT.

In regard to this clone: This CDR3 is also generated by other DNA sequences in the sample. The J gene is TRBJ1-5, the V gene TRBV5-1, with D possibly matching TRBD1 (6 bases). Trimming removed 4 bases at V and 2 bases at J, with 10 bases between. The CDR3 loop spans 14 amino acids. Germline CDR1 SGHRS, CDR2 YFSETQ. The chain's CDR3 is CASSPTGGNQPQHF. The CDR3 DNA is TGCGCCAGCAGCCCGACAGGCGGCAATCAGCCCCAGCATTTT.

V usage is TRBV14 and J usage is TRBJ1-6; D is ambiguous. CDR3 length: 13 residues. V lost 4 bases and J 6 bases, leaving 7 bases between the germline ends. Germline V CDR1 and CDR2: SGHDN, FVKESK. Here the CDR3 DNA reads TGTGCCAGCAGCCCTAGCGGTAATTCACCCCTCCACTTT. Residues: CASSPSGNSPLHF.

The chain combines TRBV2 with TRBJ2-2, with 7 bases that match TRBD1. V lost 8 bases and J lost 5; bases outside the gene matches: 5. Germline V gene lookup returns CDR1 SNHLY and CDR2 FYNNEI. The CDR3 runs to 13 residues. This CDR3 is CASQGQFTGELFF. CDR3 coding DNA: TGTGCCAGCCAGGGACAGTTTACCGGGGAGCTGTTTTTT.

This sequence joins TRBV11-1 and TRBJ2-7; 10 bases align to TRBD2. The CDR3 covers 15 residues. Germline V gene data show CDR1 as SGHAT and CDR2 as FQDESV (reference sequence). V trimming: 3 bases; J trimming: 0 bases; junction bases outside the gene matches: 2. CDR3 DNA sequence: TGTGCCAGCAGCTTCGGGACTAGCGCCTCCTACGAGCAGTACTTC. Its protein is CASSFGTSASYEQYF.

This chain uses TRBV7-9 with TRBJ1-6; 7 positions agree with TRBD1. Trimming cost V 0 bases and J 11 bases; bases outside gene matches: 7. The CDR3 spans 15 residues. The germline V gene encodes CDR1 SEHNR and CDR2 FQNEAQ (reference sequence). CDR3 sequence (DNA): TGTGCCAGCAGCTTAGCGACAGGGTTAACGGCACCCCTCCACTTT. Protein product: CASSLATGLTAPLHF.

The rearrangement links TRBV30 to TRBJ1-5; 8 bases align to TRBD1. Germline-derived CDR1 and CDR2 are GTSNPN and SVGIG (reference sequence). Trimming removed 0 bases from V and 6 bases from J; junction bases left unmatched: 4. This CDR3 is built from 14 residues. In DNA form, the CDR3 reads TGTGCCTGGAGTGTACAGGGGGGAAGTCAGCCCCAGCATTTT. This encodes CAWSVQGGSQPQHF.

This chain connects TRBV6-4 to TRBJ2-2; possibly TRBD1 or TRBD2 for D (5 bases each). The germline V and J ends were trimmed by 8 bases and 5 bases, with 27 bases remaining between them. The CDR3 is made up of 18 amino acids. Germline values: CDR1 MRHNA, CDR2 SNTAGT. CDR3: CASAPKPLDSRGTGELFF. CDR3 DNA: TGTGCCAGCGCCCCGAAACCCCTCGACAGTCGGGGAACCGGGGAGCTGTTTTTT.

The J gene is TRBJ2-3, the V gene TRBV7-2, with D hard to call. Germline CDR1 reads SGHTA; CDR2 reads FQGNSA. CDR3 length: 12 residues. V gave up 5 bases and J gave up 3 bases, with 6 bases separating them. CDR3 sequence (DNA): TGTGCCAGCAGCACGCGGACAGATACGCAGTATTTT. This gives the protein CASSTRTDTQYF. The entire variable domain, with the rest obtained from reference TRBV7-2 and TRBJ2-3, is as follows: GAGVSQSPSNKVTEKGKDVELRCDPISGHTALYWYRQSLGQGLEFLIYFQGNSAPDKSGLPSDRFSAERTGGSVSTLTIQRTQQEDSAVYLCASSTRTDTQYFGPGTRLTVL.

The CDR3 is CSVEGQTLNYGYTF. CDR3 nucleotide sequence: TGCAGCGTTGAAGGCCAGACCCTCAACTATGGCTACACCTTC. The chain joins TRBV29-1 to TRBJ1-2; no reliable D call. CDR1 is SQVTM and CDR2 is ANQGSEA in the germline V gene. Trimming shortened V by 1 base and J by 2 bases, and 11 bases separated the two germline ends. The length of the CDR3 is 14 residues.

The CDR3 bases are TGCGCCAGCAGCCCTCCGACTGCCCTACATGGCTACACCTTC. Amino acids: CASSPPTALHGYTF. The chain employs TRBV5-1 and TRBJ1-2, with unresolved D. Germline values: CDR1 SGHRS, CDR2 YFSETQ. The V gene lost 4 bases and the J gene lost 6 bases, with 16 bases spanning the gap. CDR3 size: 14 residues.

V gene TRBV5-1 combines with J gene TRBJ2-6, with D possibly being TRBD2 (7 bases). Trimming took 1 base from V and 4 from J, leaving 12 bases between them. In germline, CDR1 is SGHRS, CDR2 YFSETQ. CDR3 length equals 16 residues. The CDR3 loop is CASSLRGAHGANVLTF. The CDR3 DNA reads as TGCGCCAGCAGCTTGCGGGGGGCGCACGGGGCCAACGTCCTGACTTTC.

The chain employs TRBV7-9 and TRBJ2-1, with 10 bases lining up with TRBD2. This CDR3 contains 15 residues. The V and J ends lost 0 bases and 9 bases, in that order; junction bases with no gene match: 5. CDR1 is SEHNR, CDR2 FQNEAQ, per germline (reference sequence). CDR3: CASSLAAGGAVEQFF. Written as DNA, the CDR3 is TGTGCCAGCAGCTTAGCAGCGGGAGGGGCTGTTGAGCAGTTCTTC.

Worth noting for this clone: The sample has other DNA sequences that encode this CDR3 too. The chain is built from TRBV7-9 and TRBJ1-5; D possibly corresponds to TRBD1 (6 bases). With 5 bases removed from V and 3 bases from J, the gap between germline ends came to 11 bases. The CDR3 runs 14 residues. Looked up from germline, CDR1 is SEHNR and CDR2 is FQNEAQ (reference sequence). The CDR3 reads CASSQTGTNQPQHF. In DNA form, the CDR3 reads TGTGCCAGCAGCCAAACAGGGACCAATCAGCCCCAGCATTTT.

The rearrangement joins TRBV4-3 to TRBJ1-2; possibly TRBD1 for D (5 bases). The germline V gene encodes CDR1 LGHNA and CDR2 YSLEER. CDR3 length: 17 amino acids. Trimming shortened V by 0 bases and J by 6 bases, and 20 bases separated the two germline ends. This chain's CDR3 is CASSQDKGPGGSHGYTF. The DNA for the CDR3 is TGCGCCAGCAGCCAAGATAAGGGACCGGGGGGTAGTCATGGCTACACCTTC.

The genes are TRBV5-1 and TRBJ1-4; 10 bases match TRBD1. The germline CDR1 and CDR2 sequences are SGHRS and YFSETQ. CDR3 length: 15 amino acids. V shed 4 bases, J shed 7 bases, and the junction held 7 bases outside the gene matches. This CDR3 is CASSTGTGDIEKLFF. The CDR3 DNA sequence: TGCGCCAGCAGCACCGGGACAGGGGATATTGAAAAACTGTTTTTT.

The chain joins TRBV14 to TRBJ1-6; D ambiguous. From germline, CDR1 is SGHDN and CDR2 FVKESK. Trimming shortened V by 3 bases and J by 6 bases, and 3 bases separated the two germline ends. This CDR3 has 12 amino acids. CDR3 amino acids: CASSQVNSPLHF. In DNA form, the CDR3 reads TGTGCCAGCAGCCAGGTTAATTCACCCCTCCACTTT.

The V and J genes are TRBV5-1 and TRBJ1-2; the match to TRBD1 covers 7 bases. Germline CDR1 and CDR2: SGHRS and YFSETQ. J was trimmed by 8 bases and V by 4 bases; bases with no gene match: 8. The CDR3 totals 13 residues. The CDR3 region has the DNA TGCGCCAGCAGCGTAGACAGGGAAGCCGGCTACACCTTC. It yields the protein CASSVDREAGYTF.

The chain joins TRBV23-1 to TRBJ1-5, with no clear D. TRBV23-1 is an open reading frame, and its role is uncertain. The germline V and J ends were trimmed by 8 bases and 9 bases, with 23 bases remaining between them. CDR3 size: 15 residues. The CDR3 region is CASPALPARIRPQHF. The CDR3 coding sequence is TGCGCCAGCCCAGCCTTGCCGGCTAGAATACGGCCCCAGCATTTT.

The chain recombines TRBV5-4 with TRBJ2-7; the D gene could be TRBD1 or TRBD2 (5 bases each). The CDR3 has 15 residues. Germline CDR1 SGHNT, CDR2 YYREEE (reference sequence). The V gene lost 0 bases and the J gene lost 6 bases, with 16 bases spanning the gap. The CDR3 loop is CASSLVGTPVGEQYF. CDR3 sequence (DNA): TGTGCCAGCAGCTTGGTCGGGACGCCAGTCGGCGAGCAGTACTTC.

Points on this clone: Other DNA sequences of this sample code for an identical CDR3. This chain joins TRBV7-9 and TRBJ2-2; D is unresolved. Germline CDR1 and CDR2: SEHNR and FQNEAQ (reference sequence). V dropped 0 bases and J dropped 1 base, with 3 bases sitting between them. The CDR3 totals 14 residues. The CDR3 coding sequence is TGTGCCAGCAGCTTAGCCGGGAACACCGGGGAGCTGTTTTTT. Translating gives CASSLAGNTGELFF.

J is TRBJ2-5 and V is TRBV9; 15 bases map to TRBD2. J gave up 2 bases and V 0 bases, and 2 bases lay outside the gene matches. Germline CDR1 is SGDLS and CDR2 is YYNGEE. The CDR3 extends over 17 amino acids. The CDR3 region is CASSVAGTSGGQETQYF. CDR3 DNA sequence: TGTGCCAGCAGCGTAGCGGGGACTAGCGGGGGGCAAGAGACCCAGTACTTC. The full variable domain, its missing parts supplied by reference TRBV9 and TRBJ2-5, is DSGVTQTPKHLITATGQRVTLRCSPRSGDLSVYWYQQSLDQGLQFLIQYYNGEERAKGNILERFSAQQFPDLHSELNLSSLELGDSALYFCASSVAGTSGGQETQYFGPGTRLLVL.

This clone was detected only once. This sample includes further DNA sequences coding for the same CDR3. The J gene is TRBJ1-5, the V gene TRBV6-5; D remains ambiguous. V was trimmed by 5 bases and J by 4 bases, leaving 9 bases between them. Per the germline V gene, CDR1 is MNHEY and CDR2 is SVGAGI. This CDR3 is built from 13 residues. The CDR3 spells CASSRQVNQPQHF. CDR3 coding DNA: TGTGCCAGCAGTCGTCAGGTGAATCAGCCCCAGCATTTT.

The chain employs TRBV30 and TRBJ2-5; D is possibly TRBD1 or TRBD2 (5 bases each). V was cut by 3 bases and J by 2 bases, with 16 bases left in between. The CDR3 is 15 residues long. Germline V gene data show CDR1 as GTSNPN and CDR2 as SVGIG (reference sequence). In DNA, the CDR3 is TGTGCCTGGAGAGCGGACAAGACGAAACAAGAGACCCAGTACTTC. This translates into CAWRADKTKQETQYF. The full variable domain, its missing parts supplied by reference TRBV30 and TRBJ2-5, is SQTIHQWPATLVQPVGSPLSLECTVEGTSNPNLYWYRQAAGRGLQLLFYSVGIGQISSEVPQNLSASRPQDRQFILSSKKLLLSDSGFYLCAWRADKTKQETQYFGPGTRLLVL.

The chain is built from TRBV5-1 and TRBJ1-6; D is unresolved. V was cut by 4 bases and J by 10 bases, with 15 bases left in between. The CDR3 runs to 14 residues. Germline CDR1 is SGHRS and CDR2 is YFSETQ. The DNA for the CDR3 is TGCGCCAGCAGCGTCGAATCGGGCGGATCACCCCTCCACTTT. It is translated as CASSVESGGSPLHF.